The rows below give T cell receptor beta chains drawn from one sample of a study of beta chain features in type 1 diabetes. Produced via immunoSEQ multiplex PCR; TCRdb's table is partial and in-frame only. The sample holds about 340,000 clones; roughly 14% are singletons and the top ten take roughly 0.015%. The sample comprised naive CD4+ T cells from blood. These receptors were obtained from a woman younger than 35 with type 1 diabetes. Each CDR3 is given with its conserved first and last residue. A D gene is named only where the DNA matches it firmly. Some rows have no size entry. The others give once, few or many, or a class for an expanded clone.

CDR3nt: TGTGCCAGCAGCCCGACAGGGTCGTGGGAGACCCAGTACTTC
CDR3aa: CASSPTGSWETQYF
abundance: few
v_gene: TRBV7-9
j_gene: TRBJ2-5
d_gene: TRBD1

CDR3nt: TGTGCCAGTAGAAGACAGGGGTCTGGGGCCAACGTCCTGACTTTC
CDR3aa: CASRRQGSGANVLTF
abundance: few
v_gene: TRBV19
j_gene: TRBJ2-6
d_gene: TRBD1

CDR3nt: TGCGCCAGCAGGGCCGTAGGAGGGTCAACCGGGGAGCTGTTTTTT
CDR3aa: CASRAVGGSTGELFF
abundance: .
v_gene: TRBV5-1
j_gene: TRBJ2-2
d_gene: .

CDR3nt: TGTGCCAGCAGCTTGGCAGGGGGTACCTATGGCTACACCTTC
CDR3aa: CASSLAGGTYGYTF
abundance: .
v_gene: TRBV5-4
j_gene: TRBJ1-2
d_gene: TRBD1

CDR3nt: TGCAGCGGAGGGGGACAGGGAAGAGGGACCCAGTACTTC
CDR3aa: CSGGGQGRGTQYF
abundance: .
v_gene: TRBV29-1
j_gene: TRBJ2-5
d_gene: TRBD1

CDR3nt: TGTGCCAGCACACGCCACAGGGGGGACCCAGATACGCAGTATTTT
CDR3aa: CASTRHRGDPDTQYF
abundance: .
v_gene: TRBV27
j_gene: TRBJ2-3
d_gene: TRBD1

CDR3nt: TGTGCCTGGACTGGGGGAGCGGGAGCCACAGATACGCAGTATTTT
CDR3aa: CAWTGGAGATDTQYF
abundance: .
v_gene: TRBV30
j_gene: TRBJ2-3
d_gene: TRBD2

CDR3nt: TGCGCCAGCAGCTTGCGACTGAGCACAGATACGCAGTATTTT
CDR3aa: CASSLRLSTDTQYF
abundance: few
v_gene: TRBV5-1
j_gene: TRBJ2-3
d_gene: .

CDR3nt: TGTGCCAGTAGTATTATCGGACTAGTCGGCAATGAGCAGTTCTTC
CDR3aa: CASSIIGLVGNEQFF
abundance: few
v_gene: TRBV19
j_gene: TRBJ2-1
d_gene: TRBD2

CDR3nt: TGCGCCAGCAGCCAAGGCCTTACTAGCGGGAGGCGCAATGAGCAGTTCTTC
CDR3aa: CASSQGLTSGRRNEQFF
abundance: .
v_gene: TRBV4-1
j_gene: TRBJ2-1
d_gene: TRBD2